This record covers a single T cell receptor (beta chain). This sequence may be a read error, since a much larger clone differs from it by one base. The germline V gene encodes CDR1 SGHTA and CDR2 FQGNSA. The CDR3 spans 15 residues. With a J-beta primer mix and a sample-barcoded 5' primer, a second PCR ran about 7 to 12 cycles. Each cDNA molecule carried a tag from a template-switch adaptor that contained 12 random nucleotides. TCRdb ran MiXCR on the 5' RACE reads and lists one entry per CDR3 protein. This sample yields hundreds of thousands of distinct CDR3 sequences, of which approximately 52% are seen a single time; less than 15% belongs to the top ten. The donors, healthy Caucasians from Russia, were aged roughly 6 to 100. Every donor provided roughly 10 milliliters of peripheral blood. This specimen belongs to a study of blood T cells in healthy people across ages. Study-level background: About one barcoded TCR beta cDNA was captured per two T cells.

The clonotype comes from a woman older than 75 in good health. The chain employs TRBV7-2 and TRBJ2-5, with D perhaps TRBD1 or TRBD2 (6 bases each). Sequenced input: blood. CDR3 in DNA: TGTGCCGGCAGCTTTTCCGGGGGCCCGGGGGAGACCCAGTACTTC. This sequence encodes CAGSFSGGPGETQYF. The whole variable domain, remainder taken from reference TRBV7-2 and TRBJ2-5, is GAGVSQSPSNKVTEKGKDVELRCDPISGHTALYWYRQSLGQGLEFLIYFQGNSAPDKSGLPSDRFSAERTGGSVSTLTIQRTQQEDSAVYLCAGSFSGGPGETQYFGPGTRLLVL.